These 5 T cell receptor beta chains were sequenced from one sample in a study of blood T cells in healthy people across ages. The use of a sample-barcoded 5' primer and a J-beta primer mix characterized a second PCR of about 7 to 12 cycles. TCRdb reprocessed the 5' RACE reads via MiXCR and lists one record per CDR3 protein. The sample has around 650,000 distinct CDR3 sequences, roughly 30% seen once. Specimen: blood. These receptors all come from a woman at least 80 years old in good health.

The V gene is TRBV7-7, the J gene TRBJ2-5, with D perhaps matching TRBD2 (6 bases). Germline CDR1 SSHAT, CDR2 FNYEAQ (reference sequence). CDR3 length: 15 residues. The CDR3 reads CASGLVGGAQETQYF. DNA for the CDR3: TGTGCTAGCGGCTTGGTAGGCGGGGCCCAAGAGACCCAGTACTTC. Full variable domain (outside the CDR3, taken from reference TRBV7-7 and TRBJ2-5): GAGVSQSPRYKVTKRGQDVTLRCDPISSHATLYWYQQALGQGPEFLTYFNYEAQPDKSGLPSDRFSAERPEGSISTLTIQRTEQRDSAMYRCASGLVGGAQETQYFGPGTRLLVL.

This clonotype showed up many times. The CDR3 region has the DNA TGTGCCAGCAGCTTGGGGGGGGCCGTGGGCAATCAGCCCCAGCATTTT. This encodes CASSLGGAVGNQPQHF. The J gene is TRBJ1-5, the V gene TRBV5-6, with a weak D call TRBD1 (6 bases). The CDR3 has 16 amino acids. The V end was cut by 0 bases, the J end by 2 bases, with 12 bases between. Per germline, CDR1 SGHDT and CDR2 YYEEEE.

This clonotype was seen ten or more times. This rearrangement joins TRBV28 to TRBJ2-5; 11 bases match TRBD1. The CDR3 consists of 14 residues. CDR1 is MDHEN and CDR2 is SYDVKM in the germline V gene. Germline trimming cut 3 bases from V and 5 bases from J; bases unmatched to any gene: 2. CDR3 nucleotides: TGTGCCAGCAGTTTGGACAGGGGGCCGGAGACCCAGTACTTC. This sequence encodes CASSLDRGPETQYF.

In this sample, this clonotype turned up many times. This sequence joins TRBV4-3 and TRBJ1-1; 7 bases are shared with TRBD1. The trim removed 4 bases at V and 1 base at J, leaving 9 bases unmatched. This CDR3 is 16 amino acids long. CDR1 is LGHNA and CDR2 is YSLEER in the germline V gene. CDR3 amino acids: CASSRLRGGRNTEAFF. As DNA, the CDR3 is TGCGCCAGCAGCCGGCTCAGGGGGGGACGGAACACTGAAGCTTTCTTT.

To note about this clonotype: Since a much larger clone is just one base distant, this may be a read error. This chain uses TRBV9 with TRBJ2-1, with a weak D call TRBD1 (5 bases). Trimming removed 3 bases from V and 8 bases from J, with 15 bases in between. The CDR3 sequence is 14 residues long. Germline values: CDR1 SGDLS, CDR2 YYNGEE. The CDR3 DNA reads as TGTGCCAGCAGCGGTGCGCAGGGCGGCGATGAGCAGTTCTTC. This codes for CASSGAQGGDEQFF.